These T cell receptor beta chains were read from a single sample in a study of blood T cell repertoires in COVID-19. TCRdb's copy holds only in-frame clones and misses some; the assay was immunoSEQ multiplex PCR. The sample holds about 250,000 clones, 75% to 90% seen once. The sample comprised PBMCs or T cells enriched from blood (not recorded which). These receptors all come from a woman aged 18-35 years who had recovered from COVID-19. CDR3s include the opening cysteine and the closing phenylalanine or tryptophan. A D gene is named only where the DNA matches it firmly. Clone size is given for some rows only: seen once, a few or many times, or a class if the clone is expanded.

clone_size: -
d_call: -
j_call: TRBJ1-6
v_call: TRBV27
cdr3_nt: TGTGCCAGCAGTTTAGACCCGGGTATTAATTCACCCCTCCACTTT
cdr3_aa: CASSLDPGINSPLHF

clone_size: -
d_call: -
j_call: TRBJ1-3
v_call: TRBV30
cdr3_nt: TGTGCCTGGAGTGTTTCGGCAGGGGCTGGAAACACCATATATTTT
cdr3_aa: CAWSVSAGAGNTIYF

clone_size: once
d_call: TRBD1
j_call: TRBJ1-2
v_call: TRBV2
cdr3_nt: TGTGCCAGCAGTGGGGACAGGGGGCAAGGCTACACCTTC
cdr3_aa: CASSGDRGQGYTF

clone_size: -
d_call: -
j_call: TRBJ1-6
v_call: TRBV19
cdr3_nt: TGTGCCAGTAGTATTGAGGGTAGGGTTTCACCCCTCCACTTT
cdr3_aa: CASSIEGRVSPLHF

clone_size: -
d_call: -
j_call: TRBJ2-5
v_call: TRBV7-2
cdr3_nt: TGTGCCAGCAGCTTAGTTGGGCGCCGAGAGACCCAGTACTTC
cdr3_aa: CASSLVGRRETQYF

clone_size: once
d_call: -
j_call: TRBJ1-2
v_call: TRBV28
cdr3_nt: TGTGCCAGCAGCACTTCGACTAACTATGGCTACACCTTC
cdr3_aa: CASSTSTNYGYTF

clone_size: -
d_call: TRBD1
j_call: TRBJ1-2
v_call: TRBV30
cdr3_nt: TGTGCCTGGAGACCGGGACAGGGGGTAGAGGGCTACACCTTC
cdr3_aa: CAWRPGQGVEGYTF

clone_size: -
d_call: -
j_call: TRBJ2-3
v_call: TRBV30
cdr3_nt: TGTGCCTGGAGTATTAGGGTGTCAGGGGGCACAGATACGCAGTATTTT
cdr3_aa: CAWSIRVSGGTDTQYF

clone_size: -
d_call: TRBD2
j_call: TRBJ2-1
v_call: TRBV20-1
cdr3_nt: TGCAGTGCTAGGTCTGCGGGGGGCCAGTTCTTC
cdr3_aa: CSARSAGGQFF

clone_size: -
d_call: -
j_call: TRBJ1-2
v_call: TRBV5-6
cdr3_nt: TGTGCCAGCAGCCCTCGAACAGATTGGGGCTACACCTTC
cdr3_aa: CASSPRTDWGYTF

clone_size: -
d_call: TRBD1
j_call: TRBJ2-3
v_call: TRBV5-4
cdr3_nt: TGTGCCAGCACCATAGCGACAGGGGGGTACACAGATACGCAGTATTTT
cdr3_aa: CASTIATGGYTDTQYF

clone_size: once
d_call: TRBD1
j_call: TRBJ1-2
v_call: TRBV28
cdr3_nt: TGTGCCAGCAGTCAACTGACAGGGGCGGGTGGCTACACCTTC
cdr3_aa: CASSQLTGAGGYTF

clone_size: -
d_call: TRBD1
j_call: TRBJ2-5
v_call: TRBV5-1
cdr3_nt: TGCGCCAGCAGCTCAGACAGGGAACAAGAGACCCAGTACTTC
cdr3_aa: CASSSDREQETQYF

clone_size: few
d_call: TRBD1
j_call: TRBJ1-1
v_call: TRBV5-5
cdr3_nt: TGTGCCAGCAGCTTGGTAGGGGGCCTGAGCACTGAAGCTTTCTTT
cdr3_aa: CASSLVGGLSTEAFF

clone_size: -
d_call: -
j_call: TRBJ2-3
v_call: TRBV6-4
cdr3_nt: TGTGCCAGCAGTGCGGGACAATCTAGCACAGATACGCAGTATTTT
cdr3_aa: CASSAGQSSTDTQYF

clone_size: -
d_call: -
j_call: TRBJ1-2
v_call: TRBV19
cdr3_nt: TGTGCCAGTAGTTGGGGCAGGCCTGACTACTATGGCTACACCTTC
cdr3_aa: CASSWGRPDYYGYTF

clone_size: -
d_call: -
j_call: TRBJ1-1
v_call: TRBV5-4
cdr3_nt: TGTGCCAGCAGCATTGACTTCTTCGGTGAAGCTTTCTTT
cdr3_aa: CASSIDFFGEAFF

clone_size: -
d_call: TRBD1
j_call: TRBJ1-5
v_call: TRBV5-5
cdr3_nt: TGTGCCAGCAGCCAAAATACAGGGGTTGGCCAGCCCCAGCATTTT
cdr3_aa: CASSQNTGVGQPQHF

clone_size: -
d_call: -
j_call: TRBJ1-2
v_call: TRBV5-1
cdr3_nt: TGCGCCAGCAGCTTGTCAGGGTTTGATGGCTACACCTTC
cdr3_aa: CASSLSGFDGYTF

clone_size: once
d_call: -
j_call: TRBJ1-5
v_call: TRBV5-6
cdr3_nt: TGTGCCAGCAGCCAGGGGTGGGGCAATCAGCCCCAGCATTTT
cdr3_aa: CASSQGWGNQPQHF

clone_size: -
d_call: -
j_call: TRBJ2-5
v_call: TRBV7-9
cdr3_nt: TGTGCCAGCAGCTACAACAGGGAATCGGCGGAGACCCAGTACTTC
cdr3_aa: CASSYNRESAETQYF

clone_size: many
d_call: TRBD1
j_call: TRBJ1-2
v_call: TRBV27
cdr3_nt: TGTGCCAGCAGTAATTCCCCGACAGGGCTCTATGGCTACACCTTC
cdr3_aa: CASSNSPTGLYGYTF

clone_size: -
d_call: -
j_call: TRBJ1-2
v_call: TRBV5-6
cdr3_nt: TGTGCCAGCAGCTCCGGACAGACCCCTAGCTATGGCTACACCTTC
cdr3_aa: CASSSGQTPSYGYTF

clone_size: -
d_call: -
j_call: TRBJ1-2
v_call: TRBV15
cdr3_nt: TGTGCCACCAGCAGAGAGAAGGGGCTCTATGGCTACACCTTC
cdr3_aa: CATSREKGLYGYTF

clone_size: -
d_call: -
j_call: TRBJ2-7
v_call: TRBV7-6
cdr3_nt: TGTGCCAGCAGCCCCCTGGGAGGCAGAAGTTACGAGCAGTACTTC
cdr3_aa: CASSPLGGRSYEQYF

clone_size: -
d_call: TRBD1
j_call: TRBJ2-7
v_call: TRBV18
cdr3_nt: TGTGCCAGCTCACCAGGACAGGGGAGCTCCTACGAGCAGTACTTC
cdr3_aa: CASSPGQGSSYEQYF

clone_size: -
d_call: -
j_call: TRBJ2-5
v_call: TRBV27
cdr3_nt: TGTGCCAGCAGTTTTAGATTCCGCGGGGGACCCGAAGGGGGGACCCAGTACTTC
cdr3_aa: CASSFRFRGGPEGGTQYF

clone_size: -
d_call: TRBD2
j_call: TRBJ2-7
v_call: TRBV2
cdr3_nt: TGTGCCAGCAGTGAATTTGGGGGGGGAAGCTCCTACGAGCAGTACTTC
cdr3_aa: CASSEFGGGSSYEQYF

clone_size: once
d_call: -
j_call: TRBJ1-4
v_call: TRBV30
cdr3_nt: TGTGCCTGGAGGGAGGGGTCAAATGAAAAACTGTTTTTT
cdr3_aa: CAWREGSNEKLFF

clone_size: -
d_call: -
j_call: TRBJ2-2
v_call: TRBV6-4
cdr3_nt: TGTGCCAGCAGTCGAAAGGAGGACACCGGGGAGCTGTTTTTT
cdr3_aa: CASSRKEDTGELFF

clone_size: -
d_call: TRBD1
j_call: TRBJ2-7
v_call: TRBV9
cdr3_nt: TGTGCCAGCAGCGTCGGGACAGGGAGTTCCTACGAGCAGTACTTC
cdr3_aa: CASSVGTGSSYEQYF

clone_size: -
d_call: TRBD1
j_call: TRBJ1-5
v_call: TRBV7-2
cdr3_nt: TGTGCCAGCAGCTTAGCTTGGGACAGGGGTAATCAGCCCCAGCATTTT
cdr3_aa: CASSLAWDRGNQPQHF

clone_size: -
d_call: TRBD1
j_call: TRBJ2-2
v_call: TRBV7-6
cdr3_nt: TGTGCCAGTACTTCGAGGGGGCCCTCAGGTTCCGGGGAGCTGTTTTTT
cdr3_aa: CASTSRGPSGSGELFF

clone_size: -
d_call: -
j_call: TRBJ1-1
v_call: TRBV30
cdr3_nt: TGTGCCTGGAGTGTAAGACTTATGAACACTGAAGCTTTCTTT
cdr3_aa: CAWSVRLMNTEAFF

clone_size: -
d_call: -
j_call: TRBJ1-1
v_call: TRBV29-1
cdr3_nt: TGCAGCGTTGGGGGGCACGGTCCACTTGGAGCTTTCTTT
cdr3_aa: CSVGGHGPLGAFF

clone_size: -
d_call: -
j_call: TRBJ2-3
v_call: TRBV20-1
cdr3_nt: TGCAGTGCTAGTCTGGGACTTTTCAGGGATGCGCAGTATTTT
cdr3_aa: CSASLGLFRDAQYF

clone_size: -
d_call: TRBD2
j_call: TRBJ2-3
v_call: TRBV19
cdr3_nt: TGTGCCAGTAGTCCGACCGGACTAGCGTCAGATACGCAGTATTTT
cdr3_aa: CASSPTGLASDTQYF

clone_size: -
d_call: -
j_call: TRBJ1-1
v_call: TRBV6-6
cdr3_nt: TGTGCCAGCAGTACTACAGGGTTCACTGAAGCTTTCTTT
cdr3_aa: CASSTTGFTEAFF

clone_size: -
d_call: -
j_call: TRBJ1-4
v_call: TRBV6-5
cdr3_nt: TGTGCCAGCAGTCCTTCGACAGGTACTAATGAAAAACTGTTTTTT
cdr3_aa: CASSPSTGTNEKLFF

clone_size: -
d_call: -
j_call: TRBJ1-1
v_call: TRBV7-9
cdr3_nt: TGTGCCAGCAGCTTAGGAGGACAGCCGAACACTGAAGCTTTCTTT
cdr3_aa: CASSLGGQPNTEAFF

clone_size: -
d_call: -
j_call: TRBJ2-2
v_call: TRBV5-1
cdr3_nt: TGCGCCAGCAGCTCACAGGGGAACACCGGGGAGCTGTTTTTT
cdr3_aa: CASSSQGNTGELFF

clone_size: -
d_call: TRBD2
j_call: TRBJ2-5
v_call: TRBV5-1
cdr3_nt: TGCGCCAGCAGCCCTGAAGGCGGGGGGGCGGAGACCCAGTACTTC
cdr3_aa: CASSPEGGGAETQYF

clone_size: -
d_call: -
j_call: TRBJ2-1
v_call: TRBV2
cdr3_nt: TGTGCCAGCAGTGTGGGTAGCGCATATGAGCAGTTCTTC
cdr3_aa: CASSVGSAYEQFF

clone_size: -
d_call: -
j_call: TRBJ1-1
v_call: TRBV21-1
cdr3_nt: TGTGCCAGCAGCAAATATTCATGGGGGGGCCTCCCGAACACTGAAGCTTTCTTT
cdr3_aa: CASSKYSWGGLPNTEAFF

clone_size: -
d_call: -
j_call: TRBJ2-6
v_call: TRBV5-1
cdr3_nt: TGCGCCAGCAGCTTGGCGGGGAGCTCTGGGGCCAACGTCCTGACTTTC
cdr3_aa: CASSLAGSSGANVLTF

clone_size: -
d_call: -
j_call: TRBJ1-4
v_call: TRBV5-6
cdr3_nt: TGTGCCCATCGGCAGGGACTGTTTTTT
cdr3_aa: CAHRQGLFF

clone_size: -
d_call: TRBD2
j_call: TRBJ2-2
v_call: TRBV29-1
cdr3_nt: TGCAGCGCAGGACTAGCGTTGAACACCGGGGAGCTGTTTTTT
cdr3_aa: CSAGLALNTGELFF

clone_size: -
d_call: -
j_call: TRBJ1-1
v_call: TRBV7-3
cdr3_nt: TGTGCCAGCAGCTTAAGGGGGACTGGCACTGAAGCTTTCTTT
cdr3_aa: CASSLRGTGTEAFF

clone_size: once
d_call: TRBD1
j_call: TRBJ1-1
v_call: TRBV30
cdr3_nt: TGTGCCTGGAGTACTACTAACAGGGGGCGGACTGAAGCTTTCTTT
cdr3_aa: CAWSTTNRGRTEAFF

clone_size: -
d_call: -
j_call: TRBJ1-4
v_call: TRBV7-9
cdr3_nt: TGTGCCAGCAGCTTAGCGCTTAGGGGAAAACTGTTTTTT
cdr3_aa: CASSLALRGKLFF

clone_size: -
d_call: TRBD2
j_call: TRBJ2-3
v_call: TRBV18
cdr3_nt: TGTGCCAGCTCACCATTCCCTAGCGGGGGCCTTTACACAGATACGCAGTATTTT
cdr3_aa: CASSPFPSGGLYTDTQYF

clone_size: -
d_call: TRBD2
j_call: TRBJ2-7
v_call: TRBV5-1
cdr3_nt: TGCGCCAGCAGCTTAAGCGGGGGCTCCTACGAGCAGTACTTC
cdr3_aa: CASSLSGGSYEQYF

clone_size: -
d_call: TRBD1
j_call: TRBJ2-7
v_call: TRBV4-2
cdr3_nt: TGTGCCAGCAGCCAAGCTTCCCGGACAGGGGGCGCCTCCTACGAGCAGTACTTC
cdr3_aa: CASSQASRTGGASYEQYF

clone_size: few
d_call: TRBD1
j_call: TRBJ1-2
v_call: TRBV19
cdr3_nt: TGTGCCAGTAGTTACCTTCAGGGGGCTGCTAACTATGGCTACACCTTC
cdr3_aa: CASSYLQGAANYGYTF